Following are 2 T cell receptor beta chains from one sample sequenced in a study of T cell clones after liver transplantation. Sequencing used immunoSEQ multiplex PCR; TCRdb keeps in-frame clones, though not all of them. The table records some 80,000 clones, 82% of them present only once. Sequenced here: CD4+ T cells from blood, sampled 46 months after liver transplant. The receptors derive from a human patient who received a liver transplant. Some T cells could come from the graft donor.

The chain has TRBV7-9 and TRBJ1-1; D is perhaps TRBD1 (6 bases). Trimming stripped 2 bases from V and 4 bases from J, with 17 bases between. CDR1 and CDR2 from the germline V gene are SEHNR and FQNEAQ (reference sequence). The CDR3 has 16 residues. Here the CDR3 reads CASSLRNPRGGTEAFF. CDR3 coding DNA: TGTGCCAGCAGCTTAAGGAACCCAAGAGGGGGCACTGAAGCTTTCTTT.

The V and J genes are TRBV5-4 and TRBJ2-1; 9 nucleotides line up with TRBD2. The length of the CDR3 is 17 residues. V lost 1 base, J lost 4 bases, and 9 bases stayed unmatched. Germline V CDR1 and CDR2: SGHNT, YYREEE (reference sequence). The CDR3 DNA reads as TGTGCCAGCAGCTTGTGGCGACTAGCGGACTTATACAATGAGCAGTTCTTC. Residues: CASSLWRLADLYNEQFF.